The 26 T cell receptor beta chains below were found in one sample sequenced in a study of cytomegalovirus exposure and HLA in healthy donors. The assay was immunoSEQ multiplex PCR, and TCRdb's table has in-frame clones only and misses some. The sample has fewer than 200,000 clones; 87% are singletons. Material for sequencing was PBMCs. These receptors all stem from a woman in her 30s in good health and CMV-seronegative.

The chain uses TRBV6-5 and TRBJ1-2; 10 nucleotides agree with TRBD1. CDR3 size: 15 residues. The V gene's germline CDR1 is MNHEY and CDR2 SVGAGI. J lost 8 bases, V lost 7 bases, and 13 bases had no gene match. The DNA of the CDR3 is TGTGCCAGCACCGAAGCCGGGACAGGGGCTAACGGCTACACCTTC. Protein product: CASTEAGTGANGYTF.

This chain uses TRBV2 with TRBJ1-6, with a tentative D call TRBD1 (5 bases). The CDR3 has 15 amino acids. Germline CDR1 and CDR2: SNHLY and FYNNEI. The V and J ends lost 6 bases and 4 bases respectively, with 13 bases between them. This CDR3 is CASRARGEYNSPLHF. As DNA, the CDR3 is TGTGCCAGCAGGGCCCGGGGGGAGTATAATTCACCCCTCCACTTT.

J is TRBJ1-1 and V is TRBV27, with D possibly matching TRBD1 (5 bases). This CDR3 has 15 residues. CDR1 MNHEY and CDR2 SMNVEV come from the germline V gene (reference sequence). Trimming took off 3 bases at V and 4 bases at J, with 15 bases between the two ends. The CDR3 here is CASSFVSQGLTEAFF. DNA of the CDR3: TGTGCCAGCAGTTTTGTTTCCCAGGGCCTCACTGAAGCTTTCTTT.

This chain uses TRBV30 with TRBJ1-1; TRBD1 aligns across 8 bases. The J segment lost 1 base and the V segment lost 4 bases, leaving 8 bases of the junction unmatched. The CDR3 totals 15 residues. CDR1 and CDR2 (germline): GTSNPN, SVGIG (reference sequence). The CDR3 loop is CAWIPRTGGNTEAFF. The CDR3 DNA reads TGTGCCTGGATCCCCCGAACAGGGGGGAACACTGAAGCTTTCTTT.

The gene calls are TRBV6-7 and TRBJ1-3, with 8 bases lining up with TRBD1. TRBV6-7 is an ORF for which the function is uncertain. Unmatched junction bases numbered 8, after V lost 0 bases and J lost 4 bases. The CDR3 length is 17 residues. This CDR3 is CASSYSRGQLFGNTIYF. In DNA form, the CDR3 reads TGTGCCAGCAGTTACTCCAGGGGGCAGCTTTTCGGAAACACCATATATTTT.

The chain has TRBV7-6 and TRBJ2-7; 8 bases agree with TRBD1. The V gene's germline CDR1 is SGHVS and CDR2 FNYEAQ. Trimming cost V 3 bases and J 6 bases; bases outside gene matches: 13. CDR3 length: 16 amino acids. Written as DNA, the CDR3 is TGTGCCAGCAGCTTGTACCAGCCTCAGGGGGCTGGCGAGCAGTACTTC. Residues: CASSLYQPQGAGEQYF.

The rearrangement joins TRBV15 to TRBJ2-3; 11 positions agree with TRBD1. J gave up 3 bases and V 4 bases, and 3 bases lay outside the gene matches. CDR1 LNHNV and CDR2 YYDKDF come from the germline V gene (reference sequence). CDR3 length equals 15 residues. CDR3 DNA: TGTGCCACCAGCAAGGGACAGGGGGATACAGATACGCAGTATTTT. Residues: CATSKGQGDTDTQYF.

This sequence joins TRBV19 and TRBJ1-1, with D perhaps TRBD1 (5 bases). V gave up 6 bases and J gave up 5 bases, with 19 bases separating them. Germline V lookup: CDR1 LNHDA, CDR2 SQIVND (reference sequence). CDR3 size: 15 residues. In nucleotides, the CDR3 is TGTGCCAGTAGCCCGCCAGGCGGGGGGAGTACTGAAGCTTTCTTT. It encodes CASSPPGGGSTEAFF. The full variable domain, in which reference TRBV19 and TRBJ1-1 provide the parts outside the CDR3, is DGGITQSPKYLFRKEGQNVTLSCEQNLNHDAMYWYRQDPGQGLRLIYYSQIVNDFQKGDIAEGYSVSREKKESFPLTVTSAQKNPTAFYLCASSPPGGGSTEAFFGQGTRLTVV.

The chain combines TRBV11-2 with TRBJ2-2; D may be TRBD1 (5 bases). The CDR3 contains 15 residues. V was trimmed by 2 bases and J by 7 bases, leaving 14 bases between them. CDR1 is SGHAT and CDR2 is FQNNGV in the germline V gene. The DNA for the CDR3 is TGTGCCAGCAGCTTACCAGGGAATAATCGCGGGGAGCTGTTTTTT. Amino acid sequence: CASSLPGNNRGELFF.

This clone was observed a single time. The chain carries TRBV5-1 and TRBJ1-2; D is undetermined. Germline loops: CDR1 SGHRS, CDR2 YFSETQ. Between the trimmed V and J ends, which lost 0 bases and 4 bases, there was a span of 10 bases. The CDR3 is 14 residues long. The CDR3 here is CASSLERESYGYTF. DNA for the CDR3: TGCGCCAGCAGCTTGGAGAGGGAGAGCTATGGCTACACCTTC. Full variable domain (outside the CDR3, taken from reference TRBV5-1 and TRBJ1-2): KAGVTQTPRYLIKTRGQQVTLSCSPISGHRSVSWYQQTPGQGLQFLFEYFSETQRNKGNFPGRFSGRQFSNSRSEMNVSTLELGDSALYLCASSLERESYGYTFGSGTRLTVV.

CDR3 protein: CSATEGREQYF. As DNA, the CDR3 is TGCAGTGCTACGGAGGGTAGGGAGCAGTACTTC. V is TRBV20-1 and J is TRBJ2-7, with D possibly being TRBD2 (6 bases). CDR3 size: 11 residues. Per germline, CDR1 DFQATT and CDR2 SNEGSKA (reference sequence). The V gene lost 4 bases and the J gene lost 7 bases, with 11 bases spanning the gap.

The chain uses TRBV29-1 and TRBJ2-1; D is undetermined. V was shortened by 2 bases and J by 2 bases, with 4 bases between the two germline ends. Germline assignment: CDR1 SQVTM and CDR2 ANQGSEA. The CDR3 has 12 amino acids. CDR3 sequence: CSVEPAYNEQFF. CDR3 DNA sequence: TGCAGCGTTGAACCCGCCTACAATGAGCAGTTCTTC.

The chain employs TRBV7-9 and TRBJ1-2; D uncertain. The CDR3 has 12 amino acids. The germline V gene has CDR1 SEHNR and CDR2 FQNEAQ (reference sequence). The V and J ends lost 5 bases and 8 bases respectively, with 12 bases between them. Here the CDR3 DNA reads TGTGCCAGCAGCCGCAACCGCGGGGGCTACACCTTC. This sequence encodes CASSRNRGGYTF.

The gene calls are TRBV9 and TRBJ1-1, with TRBD1 matching 7 bases. The CDR3 sequence is 12 residues long. Losses at the gene ends were 4 bases for V and 5 bases for J; bases not matched to a gene: 2. Germline V lookup: CDR1 SGDLS, CDR2 YYNGEE. The CDR3 loop is CASSQGGTEAFF. The DNA for the CDR3 is TGTGCCAGCAGCCAGGGGGGAACTGAAGCTTTCTTT.

The chain has TRBV30 and TRBJ1-2; tentatively, D is TRBD1 (6 bases). The V end lost 4 bases, the J end lost 3 bases, and 24 bases lay between the germline ends. Germline values: CDR1 GTSNPN, CDR2 SVGIG (reference sequence). The CDR3 spans 17 residues. CDR3 nucleotide sequence: TGTGCCTGGACCGTCCCCCCGTTGGACAAGGGGGACTATGGCTACACCTTC. This translates into CAWTVPPLDKGDYGYTF.

This clone was detected once. The gene calls are TRBV6-6 and TRBJ2-7; D not resolved. Trimming shortened V by 6 bases and J by 7 bases, and 16 bases separated the two germline ends. The CDR3 is 13 amino acids. The germline gives CDR1 MNHNY, CDR2 SVGAGI (reference sequence). The CDR3, as DNA: TGTGCCAGCAGCACTCCCCTTAGAGAAGAGCAGTACTTC. As protein: CASSTPLREEQYF.

This clone showed up just once. The CDR3 nucleotides read TGCGCCAGCAGCCCAAGACAGGGAATGAACACTGAAGCTTTCTTT. Residues: CASSPRQGMNTEAFF. The J gene is TRBJ1-1, the V gene TRBV5-1; 7 positions agree with TRBD1. V was clipped by 4 bases and J by 0 bases; unmatched bases: 6. The germline CDR1 and CDR2 sequences are SGHRS and YFSETQ. This CDR3 is 15 amino acids long.

This chain links TRBV2 with TRBJ1-6; D possibly corresponds to TRBD1 (5 bases). Germline V gives CDR1 SNHLY, CDR2 FYNNEI. There are 15 residues in the CDR3. Trimming pared 0 bases from V and 6 bases from J, leaving 9 bases between. Here the CDR3 DNA reads TGTGCCAGCAGTGAAGCGACAGTTCTTAATTCACCCCTCCACTTT. It specifies CASSEATVLNSPLHF.

The CDR3 DNA reads as TGTGCCAGCAGCCAAGACAGAACAAACACCATATATTTT. It translates to CASSQDRTNTIYF. The chain recombines TRBV4-2 with TRBJ1-3; D not certain. Trimming cost V 0 bases and J 6 bases, with 6 bases left between them. Germline CDR1 LGHNA, CDR2 YNFKEQ. This CDR3 region has 13 residues.

V gene TRBV6-1 combines with J gene TRBJ1-5, with 7 bases aligning to TRBD1. CDR1 is MNHNS and CDR2 is SASEGT in the germline V gene. The CDR3 extends over 15 amino acids. With V trimmed by 5 bases and J by 5 bases, 9 bases remained unmatched. The CDR3 loop is CASSTQTGLDQPQHF. The CDR3 DNA is TGTGCCAGCAGTACCCAGACAGGGCTTGATCAGCCCCAGCATTTT.

The chain combines TRBV18 with TRBJ2-2, with D possibly TRBD2 on 5 matching bases. CDR1 KGHSH and CDR2 LQKENI come from the germline V gene. V lost 5 bases to trimming and J lost 6 bases, with 10 bases between them. CDR3 length: 13 amino acids. This chain's CDR3 is CASSIAGPGELFF. CDR3 DNA: TGTGCCAGCTCAATTGCGGGCCCCGGGGAGCTGTTTTTT.

The rearrangement joins TRBV11-2 to TRBJ1-4; D is ambiguous. V lost 1 base and J lost 2, with 8 bases in between. Germline CDR1 reads SGHAT; CDR2 reads FQNNGV. The CDR3 is 15 residues long. In DNA form, the CDR3 reads TGTGCCAGCAGCTTAGGGGCTCGCACTAATGAAAAACTGTTTTTT. Amino acids: CASSLGARTNEKLFF.

This rearrangement joins TRBV2 to TRBJ2-1, with D perhaps matching TRBD1 (6 bases). The V gene's germline CDR1 is SNHLY and CDR2 FYNNEI. The CDR3 has 10 amino acids. Trimming stripped 4 bases from V and 12 bases from J, with 7 bases between. The CDR3 DNA sequence: TGTGCCAGCAGTGGGACAGTGCAGTTCTTC. Protein: CASSGTVQFF. Combining the CDR3 with reference TRBV2 and TRBJ2-1 gives the whole variable domain EPEVTQTPSHQVTQMGQEVILRCVPISNHLYFYWYRQILGQKVEFLVSFYNNEISEKSEIFDDQFSVERPDGSNFTLKIRSTKLEDSAMYFCASSGTVQFFGPGTRLTVL.

V is TRBV29-1 and J is TRBJ1-5; a possible D gene is TRBD1 (6 bases). The germline V and J ends were trimmed by 6 bases and 7 bases, with 22 bases remaining between them. This CDR3 is built from 15 residues. Per the germline V gene, CDR1 is SQVTM and CDR2 is ANQGSEA. The CDR3 region has the DNA TGCAGCGTCGCCGATACAGGGACGATAGGGCAGCCCCAGCATTTT. It translates to CSVADTGTIGQPQHF.

This chain links TRBV19 with TRBJ1-2; possibly TRBD1 for D (5 bases). The CDR3 has 12 residues. V dropped 9 bases and J dropped 6 bases, with 14 bases sitting between them. Germline V gene data show CDR1 as LNHDA and CDR2 as SQIVND (reference sequence). CDR3 region: CASRGGLHGYTF. The DNA for the CDR3 is TGTGCCAGCCGCGGGGGGTTGCATGGCTACACCTTC.

The chain uses TRBV9 and TRBJ1-6; no clear D gene. The germline V and J ends were trimmed by 6 bases and 9 bases, with 16 bases remaining between them. Germline-derived CDR1 and CDR2 are SGDLS and YYNGEE. The length of the CDR3 is 14 residues. CDR3 nucleotide sequence: TGTGCCAGCAAGGGTGAGGGAGTGGGTTCACCCCTCCACTTT. The encoded protein is CASKGEGVGSPLHF.